This TCR beta chain was captured in a study of cytomegalovirus exposure and HLA in healthy donors. Concerning this clone: As yet, its antigen is unknown.

Trimming stripped 5 bases from V and 0 bases from J, with 8 bases between. The CDR3 is 13 amino acids. Germline-derived CDR1 and CDR2 are SEHNR and FQNEAQ (reference sequence). This PCR relied on a set of 60 Vbeta primers and 13 Jbeta primers. Produced via immunoSEQ multiplex PCR; TCRdb's table is partial and in-frame only. The table lists under 200,000 clones, 79% of them singletons, with roughly 0.64% in the top ten. Study-level points and caveats: In a later analysis, HLA-C alleles had the fewest associated TCRs, DRB1 alleles the most. In a later analysis, V- and J-gene trimming of beta chains associated with a DCLRE1C missense variant, replicated independently. An assumption of roughly uniform sequencing depth across donors underlay the presence/absence analyses.

Sample: PBMCs. The TCR comes from a woman aged 40 to 50 in good health and CMV-seronegative. The gene calls are TRBV7-9 and TRBJ2-7; tentatively, D is TRBD2 (7 bases). The CDR3 DNA reads as TGTGCCAGCAGCCGGGGGGCCTCCTACGAGCAGTACTTC. Protein product: CASSRGASYEQYF.